The 23 T cell receptor beta chains below come from one sample, sequenced in a study of blood T cell repertoires in COVID-19. Profiling relied on immunoSEQ multiplex PCR, and the TCRdb table lists in-frame clones only, not all of them. This sample has around 450,000 clones, with about 92% found just once. The sequenced sample was PBMCs or T cells enriched from blood (not recorded which). These TCRs come from a man between 18 and 29 years old who had recovered from COVID-19.

This chain connects TRBV3-1 (or the pseudogene TRBV3-2) to TRBJ1-1, with a possible D match to TRBD1 (5 bases). Trimming stripped 3 bases from V and 1 base from J, with 9 bases between. The V gene's germline CDR1 is LGHDT and CDR2 YNNKEL (reference sequence). The CDR3 extends over 14 amino acids. The DNA of the CDR3 is TGTGCCAGCAGCCATTTGGACAAGAACACTGAAGCTTTCTTT. Residues: CASSHLDKNTEAFF.

This chain connects TRBV5-8 to TRBJ1-5; 7 bases line up with TRBD1. V lost 6 bases to trimming and J lost 2 bases; unmatched junction nucleotides: 5. From germline, CDR1 is SGHTS and CDR2 YDEGEE. This CDR3 has 14 residues. The CDR3 nucleotides are TGTGCCAGCACCTTCACAGGGGGCAATCAGCCCCAGCATTTT. Translation: CASTFTGGNQPQHF.

This clone was seen only a few times. V is TRBV4-2 and J is TRBJ2-7; D unresolved. Trimming pared 1 base from V and 4 bases from J, leaving 5 bases between. This CDR3 is built from 12 residues. In germline, CDR1 is LGHNA, CDR2 YNFKEQ. The DNA for the CDR3 is TGTGCCAGCAGCCAAGTTTCGTACGAGCAGTACTTC. As protein: CASSQVSYEQYF.

The chain has TRBV12-5 and TRBJ1-2, with TRBD1 matching 11 bases. V shed 6 bases and J 8 bases; nucleotides not matched to a gene: 5. Germline V gene lookup returns CDR1 LGHNT and CDR2 FRNRAP. The CDR3 consists of 13 residues. CDR3 nucleotide sequence: TGTGCTAGTGGGCTGGGACAGGGGGGCGGCTACACCTTC. Amino acid sequence: CASGLGQGGGYTF.

This chain links TRBV10-1 with TRBJ1-3; TRBD1 is a possible D gene (6 bases). Trimming shortened V by 2 bases and J by 10 bases, and 15 bases separated the two germline ends. The CDR3 covers 14 residues. Germline CDR1 is WNHNN and CDR2 is SYGVQD (reference sequence). The CDR3 protein is CASSEGQSDRTIYF. The CDR3 DNA reads TGCGCCAGCAGTGAGGGACAGTCGGACCGGACCATATATTTT.

The V gene is TRBV7-2, the J gene TRBJ1-1; 10 bases are a match to TRBD1. Germline CDR1 SGHTA, CDR2 FQGNSA. The V gene end was trimmed by 5 bases and the J gene end by 0 bases; junction bases not matched to a gene: 3. This CDR3 is built from 15 residues. The CDR3 DNA sequence: TGTGCCAGCAGCAGGGGACAGGGGTTGAACACTGAAGCTTTCTTT. Translation gives CASSRGQGLNTEAFF. Full variable domain (missing parts from reference TRBV7-2 and TRBJ1-1): GAGVSQSPSNKVTEKGKDVELRCDPISGHTALYWYRQSLGQGLEFLIYFQGNSAPDKSGLPSDRFSAERTGGSVSTLTIQRTQQEDSAVYLCASSRGQGLNTEAFFGQGTRLTVV.

The CDR3 loop is CASSSRTGEAEAFF. CDR3 coding DNA: TGTGCCAGCAGCTCAAGGACAGGGGAGGCTGAAGCTTTCTTT. V is TRBV7-2 and J is TRBJ1-1; 9 positions match TRBD1. The junction had 6 bases not matched to a gene; V was cut back by 4 bases and J by 6 bases. The CDR3 runs to 14 residues. Germline-derived CDR1 and CDR2 are SGHTA and FQGNSA.

The J gene is TRBJ1-2, the V gene TRBV19; D gene unclear. V gave up 6 bases and J gave up 1 base, with 6 bases separating them. The CDR3 extends over 12 amino acids. The germline V gene has CDR1 LNHDA and CDR2 SQIVND (reference sequence). For the CDR3, the DNA is TGTGCCAGTAGGAGCGTTAACTATGGCTACACCTTC. It codes for CASRSVNYGYTF.

The CDR3 nucleotides are TGTGCCAGCAGCCCCACCGGACAGGGGTCCTACGAGCAGTACTTC. Protein: CASSPTGQGSYEQYF. The chain combines TRBV9 with TRBJ2-7; 9 bases match TRBD1. Looked up from germline, CDR1 is SGDLS and CDR2 is YYNGEE. The V segment lost 4 bases and the J segment 1 base; nucleotides outside the gene matches: 6. This CDR3 is 15 amino acids long. Looking up the rest from reference TRBV9 and TRBJ2-7 gives the full variable domain: DSGVTQTPKHLITATGQRVTLRCSPRSGDLSVYWYQQSLDQGLQFLIQYYNGEERAKGNILERFSAQQFPDLHSELNLSSLELGDSALYFCASSPTGQGSYEQYFGPGTRLTVT.

The rearrangement joins TRBV2 to TRBJ1-2, with 9 bases aligning to TRBD1. CDR3 size: 13 residues. Unmatched junction bases numbered 4, after V lost 4 bases and J lost 7 bases. Germline loops: CDR1 SNHLY, CDR2 FYNNEI. In nucleotides, the CDR3 is TGTGCCAGCAGTGTGGGACAGGGCCGTGGCTACACCTTC. It codes for CASSVGQGRGYTF.

The rearrangement uses TRBV19 and TRBJ1-2; 9 nucleotides align to TRBD1. The V gene's germline CDR1 is LNHDA and CDR2 SQIVND (reference sequence). The J segment lost 2 bases and the V segment lost 5 bases, leaving 9 bases of the junction unmatched. This CDR3 region has 16 residues. The CDR3 is CASSSDRGPQNYGYTF. DNA of the CDR3: TGTGCCAGTAGTTCGGACAGGGGCCCACAAAACTATGGCTACACCTTC.

This sequence joins TRBV4-1 and TRBJ2-1; no firm D call. V lost 3 bases and J 7 bases, leaving 10 bases between the germline ends. The CDR3 runs 13 residues. From germline, CDR1 is MGHRA and CDR2 YSYEKL. CDR3 sequence reads: CASSHDPGNEQFF. CDR3 in DNA: TGCGCCAGCAGCCACGATCCCGGGAATGAGCAGTTCTTC.

The chain employs TRBV12-3 or TRBV12-4 and TRBJ2-7, with 7 positions matching TRBD1. The CDR3 extends over 13 amino acids. The ends lost 6 bases at V and 2 bases at J; junction bases unmatched: 4. This CDR3 is CASRGDSTYEQYF. The CDR3 coding sequence is TGTGCCAGCAGAGGGGACAGTACCTACGAGCAGTACTTC.

This clone has more than one count but fewer than ten. The V call is TRBV2, the J call TRBJ2-1; D gene ambiguous. This CDR3 spans 11 amino acids. Trimming shortened V by 4 bases and J by 9 bases, and 7 bases separated the two germline ends. Germline CDR1 SNHLY, CDR2 FYNNEI. This chain's CDR3 is CASSVAVEQFF. For the CDR3, the DNA is TGTGCCAGCAGTGTGGCGGTTGAGCAGTTCTTC.

The J gene is TRBJ1-2, the V gene TRBV7-2; TRBD1 agrees at 9 bases. Germline CDR1 and CDR2: SGHTA and FQGNSA. V shed 5 bases and J 3 bases; nucleotides not matched to a gene: 10. The CDR3 totals 16 residues. The CDR3 DNA follows: TGTGCCAGCAGCGCAATCTCCGGGACAGGGCACTATGGCTACACCTTC. Amino acids: CASSAISGTGHYGYTF.

The chain combines TRBV11-3 with TRBJ2-5, with 10 bases that match TRBD2. The CDR3 consists of 18 residues. Germline CDR1 SGHNT, CDR2 YENEEA. The V and J ends lost 5 bases and 0 bases, in that order; junction bases with no gene match: 12. As DNA, the CDR3 is TGTGCCAGCAGCCCCCTAGCGGGGGCCCGACCGAACCAAGAGACCCAGTACTTC. Protein: CASSPLAGARPNQETQYF. Drawing the rest from reference TRBV11-3 and TRBJ2-5, the complete variable domain is EAGVVQSPRYKIIEKKQPVAFWCNPISGHNTLYWYLQNLGQGPELLIRYENEEAVDDSQLPKDRFSAERLKGVDSTLKIQPAELGDSAVYLCASSPLAGARPNQETQYFGPGTRLLVL.

This clone was counted only a few times. The chain carries TRBV4-1 and TRBJ1-2; D gene unclear. This CDR3 comprises 16 residues. Per the germline V gene, CDR1 is MGHRA and CDR2 is YSYEKL. V was cut by 4 bases and J by 5 bases, with 20 bases left in between. CDR3 sequence (DNA): TGCGCCAGCAGCCCGATCGCGGCGGCGGCGTTTTATGGCTACACCTTC. As protein: CASSPIAAAAFYGYTF.

The chain recombines TRBV10-1 with TRBJ1-1; TRBD1 is a possible D gene (6 bases). The germline gives CDR1 WNHNN, CDR2 SYGVQD (reference sequence). The CDR3 is 14 amino acids. Trimming shortened V by 6 bases and J by 2 bases, and 13 bases separated the two germline ends. CDR3 DNA sequence: TGCGCCAGCAGGAGAGGGGGGGCCAACACTGAAGCTTTCTTT. This translates into CASRRGGANTEAFF.

The V and J genes are TRBV19 and TRBJ1-6; possible D gene TRBD1, 6 bases. This CDR3 region has 15 residues. V lost 5 bases to trimming and J lost 6 bases, with 14 bases between them. Per germline, CDR1 LNHDA and CDR2 SQIVND (reference sequence). CDR3 loop: CASSSTGNANSPLHF. The CDR3 DNA reads as TGTGCCAGTAGTTCAACAGGGAACGCTAATTCACCCCTCCACTTT.

The chain carries TRBV9 and TRBJ1-1; TRBD1 matches 11 bases. The CDR3 extends over 16 amino acids. Germline V gene sequence: CDR1 SGDLS, CDR2 YYNGEE. V lost 3 bases to trimming and J lost 9 bases; unmatched junction nucleotides: 13. CDR3 protein: CASSGGQGVSQGKAFF. CDR3 bases: TGTGCCAGCAGCGGGGGACAGGGGGTTTCGCAAGGAAAAGCTTTCTTT.

This clone has just one count. Other nucleotide sequences in the sample specify the same CDR3. The rearrangement uses TRBV7-8 and TRBJ1-5; D gene ambiguous. Trimming took off 6 bases at V and 0 bases at J, with 9 bases between the two ends. The germline V gene has CDR1 SGHVS and CDR2 FQNEAQ. The CDR3 runs to 14 residues. Here the CDR3 reads CASRLGASNQPQHF. The CDR3 nucleotides are TGTGCCAGCAGACTGGGAGCTAGCAATCAGCCCCAGCATTTT.

The genes are TRBV5-8 and TRBJ1-1, with D unresolved. This CDR3 is 14 amino acids long. V was clipped by 3 bases and J by 1 base, with 10 bases between them. The V gene's germline CDR1 is SGHTS and CDR2 YDEGEE. The CDR3 DNA is TGTGCCAGCAGCTACTCACGGGAGAACACTGAAGCTTTCTTT. Translated, it gives CASSYSRENTEAFF.

The V call is TRBV27, the J call TRBJ1-1; D is perhaps TRBD1 (6 bases). The V end was cut by 5 bases, the J end by 4 bases, with 11 bases between. The CDR3 has 13 amino acids. Germline values: CDR1 MNHEY, CDR2 SMNVEV (reference sequence). The CDR3 DNA reads as TGTGCCAGCAGTAACCCAGGGGTCACTGAAGCTTTCTTT. Translated, it gives CASSNPGVTEAFF.